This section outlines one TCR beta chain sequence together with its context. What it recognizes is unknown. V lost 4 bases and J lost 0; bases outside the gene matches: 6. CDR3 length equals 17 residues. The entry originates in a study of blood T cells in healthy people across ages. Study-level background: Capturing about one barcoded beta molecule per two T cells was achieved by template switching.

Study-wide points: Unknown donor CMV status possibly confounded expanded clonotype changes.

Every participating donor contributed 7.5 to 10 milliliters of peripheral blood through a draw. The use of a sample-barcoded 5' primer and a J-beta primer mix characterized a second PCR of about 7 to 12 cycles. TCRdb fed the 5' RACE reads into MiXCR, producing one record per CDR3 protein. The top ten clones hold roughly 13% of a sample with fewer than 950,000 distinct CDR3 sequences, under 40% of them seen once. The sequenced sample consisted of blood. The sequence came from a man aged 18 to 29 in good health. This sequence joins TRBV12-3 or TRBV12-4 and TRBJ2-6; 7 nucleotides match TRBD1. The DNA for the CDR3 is TGTGCCAGCAGTTCCCGACAGGGAGACTCTGGGGCCAACGTCCTGACTTTC. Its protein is CASSSRQGDSGANVLTF.